This is a list of T cell receptor beta chains from one sample in a study of cytomegalovirus exposure and HLA in healthy donors. Some clones are missing from TCRdb's copy, which holds only in-frame ones; the method was immunoSEQ multiplex PCR. The data show around 150,000 clones, with approximately 84% seen just once and 30% held by the top ten. Specimen: PBMCs. The source of these receptors is a man aged 25 to 40 in good health and CMV-seropositive. CDR3s include the opening cysteine and the closing phenylalanine or tryptophan. The D gene is left open where the match is weak. Some rows have no size entry. The others give once, few or many, or a class for an expanded clone.

d_gene: .
j_gene: TRBJ2-5
abundance: .
v_gene: TRBV5-1
CDR3nt: TGCGCCAGCAGCTTCGGTGTCCAAGAGACCCAGTACTTC
CDR3aa: CASSFGVQETQYF

d_gene: TRBD2
j_gene: TRBJ2-1
abundance: .
v_gene: TRBV16
CDR3nt: TGTGCCAGCAGCCAAGCGTGGACTAGGGGAAAGGACAATGAGCAGTTCTTC
CDR3aa: CASSQAWTRGKDNEQFF

d_gene: .
j_gene: TRBJ1-2
abundance: .
v_gene: TRBV27
CDR3nt: TGTGCCAGCAGTCCGCGTGTCGGGGACTATGGCTACACCTTC
CDR3aa: CASSPRVGDYGYTF

d_gene: .
j_gene: TRBJ1-1
abundance: .
v_gene: TRBV6-5
CDR3nt: TGTGCCAGCAGTTACTCAAGAGGAGGGAACACTGAAGCTTTCTTT
CDR3aa: CASSYSRGGNTEAFF

d_gene: .
j_gene: TRBJ2-7
abundance: .
v_gene: TRBV12-5
CDR3nt: TGTGCTAGTGGTTTGGTCCGGGGAGAGCAGTACTTC
CDR3aa: CASGLVRGEQYF

d_gene: .
j_gene: TRBJ1-2
abundance: .
v_gene: TRBV2
CDR3nt: TGTGCCAGCACGTGGCAACTACAAGACTATGGCTACACCTTC
CDR3aa: CASTWQLQDYGYTF

d_gene: .
j_gene: TRBJ2-5
abundance: .
v_gene: TRBV7-2
CDR3nt: TGTGCCAGCAGCTTTGGGACTCCACGGGAGACCCAGTACTTC
CDR3aa: CASSFGTPRETQYF

d_gene: .
j_gene: TRBJ2-5
abundance: .
v_gene: TRBV7-8
CDR3nt: TGTGCCAGCAGCCTCGACTCCGACTATGAGACCCAGTACTTC
CDR3aa: CASSLDSDYETQYF

d_gene: .
j_gene: TRBJ2-7
abundance: few
v_gene: TRBV2
CDR3nt: TGTGCCAGCAGTGAATTCGAGGCGCAGTACTTC
CDR3aa: CASSEFEAQYF

d_gene: TRBD1
j_gene: TRBJ1-5
abundance: .
v_gene: TRBV18
CDR3nt: TGTGCCAGCTCACCAGGGGACAGGGGGCGAGGAGGCAATCAGCCCCAGCATTTT
CDR3aa: CASSPGDRGRGGNQPQHF

d_gene: .
j_gene: TRBJ2-3
abundance: .
v_gene: TRBV7-9
CDR3nt: TGTGCCAGCAGCCCCCCGTACACAGATACGCAGTATTTT
CDR3aa: CASSPPYTDTQYF

d_gene: .
j_gene: TRBJ2-3
abundance: .
v_gene: TRBV4-1
CDR3nt: TGCGCCAGCAGCCAAGAGGGGGCCTCCATGTTTCCGGCAGATACGCAGTATTTT
CDR3aa: CASSQEGASMFPADTQYF

d_gene: .
j_gene: TRBJ2-7
abundance: .
v_gene: TRBV11-2
CDR3nt: TGTGCCAGCACCCTTACAGGGTCCCACGAGCAGTACTTC
CDR3aa: CASTLTGSHEQYF

d_gene: .
j_gene: TRBJ1-6
abundance: .
v_gene: TRBV25-1
CDR3nt: TGTGCCAGCAGTGAATGGTCGGTTTTTTCACCCCTCCACTTT
CDR3aa: CASSEWSVFSPLHF

d_gene: .
j_gene: TRBJ1-1
abundance: .
v_gene: TRBV27
CDR3nt: TGTGCCAGCAGTTTCCGACCGGGAGTGTCAGCTTTCTTT
CDR3aa: CASSFRPGVSAFF

d_gene: .
j_gene: TRBJ2-3
abundance: .
v_gene: TRBV2
CDR3nt: TGTGCCAGCAGTGCCCGGGGAAACACAGATACGCAGTATTTT
CDR3aa: CASSARGNTDTQYF

d_gene: TRBD1
j_gene: TRBJ2-7
abundance: .
v_gene: TRBV6-5
CDR3nt: TGTGCCAGCAGTACCTGGACAGGGGTCATCTACGAGCAGTACTTC
CDR3aa: CASSTWTGVIYEQYF

d_gene: .
j_gene: TRBJ1-1
abundance: few
v_gene: TRBV20-1
CDR3nt: TGCAGTGCTAACAGGGTACTGGAAGCTTTCTTT
CDR3aa: CSANRVLEAFF

d_gene: TRBD1
j_gene: TRBJ1-5
abundance: .
v_gene: TRBV2
CDR3nt: TGTGCCAGCACCTCCAGGACAGGGGTCGATAAGCCCCAGCATTTT
CDR3aa: CASTSRTGVDKPQHF

d_gene: TRBD1
j_gene: TRBJ2-7
abundance: .
v_gene: TRBV28
CDR3nt: TGTGCCAGCACCTCACCCGGACAGGGGGGCTACTACGAGCAGTACTTC
CDR3aa: CASTSPGQGGYYEQYF

d_gene: .
j_gene: TRBJ2-1
abundance: few
v_gene: TRBV19
CDR3nt: TGTGCCAGTATGAGGCTACCATACAATGAGCAGTTCTTC
CDR3aa: CASMRLPYNEQFF

d_gene: TRBD2
j_gene: TRBJ2-3
abundance: .
v_gene: TRBV7-3
CDR3nt: TGTGCCAGCAGCTTCTCTTTCGGACTAGCGGGAGGAGGCACGCAGTATTTT
CDR3aa: CASSFSFGLAGGGTQYF

d_gene: TRBD2
j_gene: TRBJ2-7
abundance: .
v_gene: TRBV5-5
CDR3nt: TGTGCCAGCAGCTGGGGGACTAGCGGCTACGAGCAGTACTTC
CDR3aa: CASSWGTSGYEQYF

d_gene: .
j_gene: TRBJ1-4
abundance: .
v_gene: TRBV7-2
CDR3nt: TGTGCCAGCAGCCCCTCCCGGGGTGAAAAACTGTTTTTT
CDR3aa: CASSPSRGEKLFF

d_gene: .
j_gene: TRBJ2-1
abundance: .
v_gene: TRBV7-9
CDR3nt: TGTGCCAGCACCCCTGGGGCCTCCTACAATGAGCAGTTCTTC
CDR3aa: CASTPGASYNEQFF

d_gene: .
j_gene: TRBJ1-2
abundance: .
v_gene: TRBV5-6
CDR3nt: TGTGCCAGCAGCTTGGGCAGGGGCTATGGCTACACCTTC
CDR3aa: CASSLGRGYGYTF